This record covers a single T cell receptor (beta chain). The target antigen is unknown. Germline V gives CDR1 SGHTA, CDR2 FQGNSA. V trimming: 5 bases; J trimming: 2 bases; junction bases outside the gene matches: 5. CDR3 size: 14 residues. The data belong to a study of CD4 T cells in relation to SARS-CoV-2 and coronaviruses. Unexposed donor CD4+ T cells date from about 2011-2018, before the COVID-19 pandemic. Isolation of CD4+ T cells took place after approximately 11 days in culture. Clones were read by immunoSEQ multiplex PCR, and TCRdb kept only the in-frame ones, dropping some. Of roughly 28,000 clones listed, approximately 70% were seen once; the top ten hold about a fifth.

This sequence was found in a human donor in good health. The chain has TRBV7-2 and TRBJ2-7; 8 positions agree with TRBD1. Source material: CD4+ T cells from PBMCs, cultured in vitro. The CDR3 protein is CASSPPGGPYEQYF. In DNA, the CDR3 is TGTGCCAGCAGCCCGCCAGGGGGCCCCTACGAGCAGTACTTC.